This TCR beta chain was found in a study of long-term antiretroviral therapy in people with HIV. Study information: Collection of the earliest samples took place about a decade ahead of the 2015 immediate-ART recommendation. Broader study findings: Blood sampling spanned 2004 to 2017, possibly under older ART regimens.

In its sample, this clone was seen a few times. Its antigen is currently unknown. The immunoSEQ assay was v3.0, run at survey level. Sequencing used immunoSEQ multiplex PCR; TCRdb keeps in-frame clones, though not all of them. The sample includes tens of thousands of clones, about 82% seen only once; the top ten take 10% to 15%. Per the germline V gene, CDR1 is SNHLY and CDR2 is FYNNEI. This CDR3 is built from 12 residues. V gave up 9 bases and J gave up 5 bases, with 13 bases separating them. HIV-positive participants all received treatment in the United States. This receptor was taken from a man in his forties or fifties with HIV. V and J are TRBV2 and TRBJ1-1, with a weak D call TRBD1 (6 bases). This specimen consisted of unsorted PBMCs, obtained 1.6 years after starting antiretroviral therapy. The DNA for the CDR3 is TGTGCCAGTTTACAGGGAGGTACTGAAGCTTTCTTT. Translated: CASLQGGTEAFF. The full variable domain, completed using reference TRBV2 and TRBJ1-1, is EPEVTQTPSHQVTQMGQEVILRCVPISNHLYFYWYRQILGQKVEFLVSFYNNEISEKSEIFDDQFSVERPDGSNFTLKIRSTKLEDSAMYFCASLQGGTEAFFGQGTRLTVV.